This T cell receptor beta chain was documented in a study of blood T cell repertoires in COVID-19 (dated by TCRdb to the early 2020s). The study in broad terms: Collaborator samples came from the United States, Italy and Spain and covered acute and convalescent phases of COVID-19. The sample metadata nearly always contained a de-identified subject ID, COVID-19 status, age in years and sex. HLA class I and class II types, where available, came from metadata supplied by the sample provider rather than from assay-based typing. Deeply sampled blood TCRbeta repertoires from subjects exposed to, actively infected with, or recovered from COVID-19 were included in the dataset. The samples were drawn from the first 160 participants of the ongoing ImmuneRACE study and from roughly 1,300 subjects provided by 6 global collaborators. The prospective study material was composed of cDNA or gDNA derived from T cells, B-cell-depleted T cells, or PBMCs. The repertoires were made available in a free public database intended to serve as a resource for research on the immune response to SARS-CoV-2. What the work shows at the level of the full study, not this receptor alone: The quantity of clinical and demographic metadata differed by source and by participant and was supplied without curation.

TCRbeta CDR3 regions were amplified from genomic DNA by means of the immunoSEQ Assay, a bias-controlled multiplex PCR. In the source study's methods: The number of nucleated cells in each sample was estimated by amplification of reference gene primers within the assay. To quantify the absolute abundance of each unique TCRbeta CDR3 rearrangement, sequence reads were collapsed and filtered. For each sample, productive Simpson clonality was calculated by taking the square root of Simpson's diversity index across productive rearrangements. The table was pulled from immuneACCESS by TCRdb, which kept in-frame rearrangements only. Such tables lose some clones; where checked, under half of the loss comes from unresolved V genes, and the rest has no known cause. V, J and clone size derive from that table, while D and trimming were established from the DNA sequence. Across this sample there are 140,000 or so clones, with around three quarters seen only once. The ten largest clones represent roughly 15% of the sample.

This clone was observed once. Its antigen specificity is not known. Qualities for individual bases were not recorded, and no much larger clone is one base off. CDR1 and CDR2 are read off the germline V gene as ENHRY and SYGVKD. V loses 0 bases, J loses 4 bases, and the germline ends lie 8 bases apart. From the cysteine up to the phenylalanine, the CDR3 has a length of 14 residues. The entry retains the CDR3 DNA only, 42 bases that are in frame from base 1. Whole blood was collected in K2EDTA tubes by collaborating institutions according to the institutions' own protocols. Collaborator samples were shipped for TCRbeta analysis as frozen whole blood, isolated PBMCs, or DNA extracted from either sample type.

Recombination joined TRBV10-3 with TRBJ2-3; a tentative D match to TRBD1 spans 5 bases. Sequenced: peripheral blood. This receptor was obtained from a man aged 50 to 59 with acute or convalescent COVID-19. At the DNA level, the sequence is TGTGCCATCAGTGAGTCGACAGCTCCAGATACGCAGTATTTT. This encodes CAISESTAPDTQYF.